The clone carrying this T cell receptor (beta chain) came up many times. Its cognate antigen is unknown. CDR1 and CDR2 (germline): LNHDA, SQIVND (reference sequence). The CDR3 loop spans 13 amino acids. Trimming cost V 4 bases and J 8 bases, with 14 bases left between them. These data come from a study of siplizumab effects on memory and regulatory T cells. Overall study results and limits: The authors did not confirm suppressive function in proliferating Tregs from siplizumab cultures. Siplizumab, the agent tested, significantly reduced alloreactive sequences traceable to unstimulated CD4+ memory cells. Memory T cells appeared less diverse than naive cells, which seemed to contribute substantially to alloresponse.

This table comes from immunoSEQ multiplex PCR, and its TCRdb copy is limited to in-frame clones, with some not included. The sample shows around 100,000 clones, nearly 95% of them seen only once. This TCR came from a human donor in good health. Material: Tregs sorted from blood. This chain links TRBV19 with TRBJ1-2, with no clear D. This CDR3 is CASSTRPRRGYTF. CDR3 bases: TGTGCCAGTAGTACCCGGCCCCGGCGGGGCTACACCTTC. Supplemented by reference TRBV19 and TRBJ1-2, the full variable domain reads DGGITQSPKYLFRKEGQNVTLSCEQNLNHDAMYWYRQDPGQGLRLIYYSQIVNDFQKGDIAEGYSVSREKKESFPLTVTSAQKNPTAFYLCASSTRPRRGYTFGSGTRLTVV.